These 6 T cell receptor beta chains were sequenced from one sample in a study of blood T cell repertoires in COVID-19. The assay was immunoSEQ multiplex PCR, and TCRdb's table has in-frame clones only and misses some. The sample records over 110,000 clones, more than 70% being singletons. The sample was peripheral blood. The receptors come from a human donor in a cohort sampled during active COVID-19.

This clone was seen a handful of times. This chain connects TRBV7-3 to TRBJ2-1, with D maybe TRBD1 (5 bases). Germline CDR1 SGHTA, CDR2 FQGTGA. The V gene lost 5 bases and the J gene lost 0 bases, with 11 bases spanning the gap. The CDR3 totals 15 residues. The CDR3 here is CASSLTGSSYNEQFF. The CDR3 coding sequence is TGTGCCAGCAGCCTTACAGGCAGCTCCTACAATGAGCAGTTCTTC.

The chain carries TRBV5-1 and TRBJ2-7, with 9 bases lining up with TRBD2. V shed 1 base, J shed 6 bases, and the junction held 5 bases outside the gene matches. The CDR3 is made up of 14 amino acids. Germline V lookup: CDR1 SGHRS, CDR2 YFSETQ. CDR3 in amino acids: CASSLRGAGGEQYF. Here the CDR3 DNA reads TGCGCCAGCAGCTTGAGAGGAGCGGGGGGCGAGCAGTACTTC. Complete variable domain (other parts from reference TRBV5-1 and TRBJ2-7): KAGVTQTPRYLIKTRGQQVTLSCSPISGHRSVSWYQQTPGQGLQFLFEYFSETQRNKGNFPGRFSGRQFSNSRSEMNVSTLELGDSALYLCASSLRGAGGEQYFGPGTRLTVT.

The chain links TRBV7-2 to TRBJ1-3; a weak D match, TRBD1 (5 bases). V gave up 5 bases and J gave up 0 bases, with 14 bases separating them. CDR3 size: 16 residues. The germline CDR1 and CDR2 sequences are SGHTA and FQGNSA. The CDR3 loop is CASSPQQGISGNTIYF. The CDR3 DNA follows: TGTGCCAGCAGCCCGCAGCAGGGTATCTCTGGAAACACCATATATTTT.

The rearrangement links TRBV5-4 to TRBJ2-1, with a possible D match to TRBD1 (6 bases). Trimming cost V 0 bases and J 4 bases, with 14 bases left between them. The CDR3 loop spans 16 amino acids. The V gene's germline CDR1 is SGHNT and CDR2 YYREEE (reference sequence). The DNA of the CDR3 is TGTGCCAGCAGCTTGGCCGTGGGGGCACTATACAATGAGCAGTTCTTC. Translation: CASSLAVGALYNEQFF.

This sequence joins TRBV3-1 (or the pseudogene TRBV3-2) and TRBJ1-4; D not certain. V gave up 1 base and J gave up 2 bases, with 5 bases separating them. The CDR3 is 14 residues long. Germline V gene lookup returns CDR1 LGHDT and CDR2 YNNKEL (reference sequence). The CDR3 nucleotides read TGTGCCAGCAGCCAAGTTCAGACTAATGAAAAACTGTTTTTT. Translating it yields CASSQVQTNEKLFF.

This clone was observed a few times. The genes are TRBV5-3 and TRBJ2-2; weak D call: TRBD2 (5 bases). TRBV5-3 is filed as an ORF, its function uncertain. The CDR3 sequence is 16 residues long. Trimming removed 0 bases at V and 6 bases at J, with 15 bases between. The CDR3 DNA reads TGTGCCAGAAGCTTGGCAGCGGCCCTAGTAGCCGGGGAGCTGTTTTTT. This gives the protein CARSLAAALVAGELFF.